This TCR beta chain is drawn from a study of high-grade serous ovarian cancer treatment subgroups. On the study more broadly: Each sample yielded on average about 7,000 unique TCR beta rearrangements from 12,000 to 15,000 reads.

This clone was detected only once. Clones were read by immunoSEQ multiplex PCR, and TCRdb kept only the in-frame ones, dropping some. The sample contains more than 8,000 clones, around 65% of which appear only once. Germline V gives CDR1 SGHTA, CDR2 FQGNSA. The V end was cut by 1 base, the J end by 4 bases, with 5 bases between. This CDR3 contains 12 residues. The tumor samples were collected prior to definitive surgery or chemotherapy. The sample comprised tumor tissue. V and J are TRBV7-2 and TRBJ2-7; no definite D call. This sequence was found in a human donor with high-grade serous ovarian cancer. The CDR3 nucleotides read TGTGCCAGCAGCTTAGGGCAGTACGAGCAGTACTTC. Residues: CASSLGQYEQYF.